The next 6 T cell receptor beta chains were all read from a single sample in a study of blood T cell repertoires in COVID-19. The table came from immunoSEQ multiplex PCR; TCRdb's copy has only in-frame clones and leaves some out. This table has around 130,000 clones, roughly 86% appearing once. Material for sequencing was peripheral blood. The receptor source for this set is a woman aged 45-59 years who had recovered from COVID-19.

CDR3: CATTTSGGFSGANVLTF. In DNA, the CDR3 is TGTGCCACCACTACGTCCGGGGGGTTTTCTGGGGCCAACGTCCTGACTTTC. The V call is TRBV15, the J call TRBJ2-6, with TRBD2 matching over 7 bases. Germline loops: CDR1 LNHNV, CDR2 YYDKDF (reference sequence). The CDR3 is 17 amino acids. V was pared by 7 bases and J by 1 base, with 10 bases of the junction left unmatched.

This chain connects TRBV11-3 to TRBJ2-7; weak D call: TRBD2 (5 bases). CDR1 is SGHNT, CDR2 YENEEA, per germline. This CDR3 contains 14 residues. Trimming left V 3 bases short and J 2 bases short, with 11 bases between. The CDR3 spells CASSFPGVPYEQYF. CDR3 sequence (DNA): TGTGCCAGCAGCTTCCCCGGGGTCCCCTACGAGCAGTACTTC.

This chain links TRBV5-5 with TRBJ2-3; the D is unclear. Germline loops: CDR1 SGHKS, CDR2 YYEKEE (reference sequence). The CDR3 runs 13 residues. Deletions cut 0 bases from V and 2 bases from J, with 4 bases between. CDR3 region: CASSLATTDTQYF. CDR3 DNA: TGTGCCAGCAGCTTGGCTACCACAGATACGCAGTATTTT.

This rearrangement joins TRBV18 to TRBJ2-7, with 8 bases that match TRBD1. This CDR3 has 15 residues. Germline trimming cut 2 bases from V and 7 bases from J; bases unmatched to any gene: 10. From germline, CDR1 is KGHSH and CDR2 LQKENI. CDR3 in amino acids: CASSPGTGRGKEQYF. The CDR3 DNA reads TGTGCCAGCTCACCAGGGACAGGCCGAGGAAAAGAGCAGTACTTC.

V gene TRBV11-3 combines with J gene TRBJ2-1; TRBD1 matches 9 bases. CDR1 is SGHNT and CDR2 is YENEEA in the germline V gene. The V gene end was trimmed by 4 bases and the J gene end by 7 bases; junction bases not matched to a gene: 14. The CDR3 is 17 residues long. CDR3 DNA sequence: TGTGCCAGCAGCTCTCCCCATACGGGACAGGGATTGAATGAGCAGTTCTTC. As protein: CASSSPHTGQGLNEQFF.

The sample holds a few counts of this clone. The gene calls are TRBV7-9 and TRBJ2-1; D not certain. The ends were cut back, 2 bases at V and 5 bases at J, with 13 bases in the middle. The germline V gene encodes CDR1 SEHNR and CDR2 FQNEAQ (reference sequence). This CDR3 is built from 15 residues. CDR3 protein: CASSLSAGSDNEQFF. DNA for the CDR3: TGTGCCAGCAGCTTATCGGCAGGTTCGGACAATGAGCAGTTCTTC.